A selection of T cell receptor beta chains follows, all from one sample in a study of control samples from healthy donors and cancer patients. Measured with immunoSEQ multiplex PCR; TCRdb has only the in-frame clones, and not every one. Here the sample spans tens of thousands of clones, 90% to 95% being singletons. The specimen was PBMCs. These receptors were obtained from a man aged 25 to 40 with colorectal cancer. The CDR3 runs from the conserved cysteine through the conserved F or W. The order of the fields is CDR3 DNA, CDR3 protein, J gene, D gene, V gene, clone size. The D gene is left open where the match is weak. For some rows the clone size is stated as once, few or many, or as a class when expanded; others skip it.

CDR3nt: TGTGCCAGCTCACCCAACCTAGGGCCTGGGGCCAACGTCCTGACTTTC
CDR3aa: CASSPNLGPGANVLTF
j_gene: TRBJ2-6
d_gene: -
v_gene: TRBV18
abundance: -

CDR3nt: TGTGCCAGCAGCTTAGGTGGCACCCGCCATAATTCACCCCTCCACTTT
CDR3aa: CASSLGGTRHNSPLHF
j_gene: TRBJ1-6
d_gene: -
v_gene: TRBV11-2
abundance: -

CDR3nt: TGTGCCAGCAGCATAAACCGTCACCAGCCCCAGCATTTT
CDR3aa: CASSINRHQPQHF
j_gene: TRBJ1-5
d_gene: -
v_gene: TRBV12-3/TRBV12-4
abundance: -

CDR3nt: TGTGCCAGCAGACCTGACCTTCGCTCCTACAATGAGCAGTTCTTC
CDR3aa: CASRPDLRSYNEQFF
j_gene: TRBJ2-1
d_gene: -
v_gene: TRBV6-6
abundance: -

CDR3nt: TGTGCCAGCAAAGAAACAGAGTATAGCAATCAGCCCCAGCATTTT
CDR3aa: CASKETEYSNQPQHF
j_gene: TRBJ1-5
d_gene: -
v_gene: TRBV7-6
abundance: -

CDR3nt: TGTGCCTGGAGTGATGAGCGTTACACTGAAGCTTTCTTT
CDR3aa: CAWSDERYTEAFF
j_gene: TRBJ1-1
d_gene: -
v_gene: TRBV30
abundance: -

CDR3nt: TGTGCCAGCAGCCAAAGGTCGGACTATTATGGCTACACCTTC
CDR3aa: CASSQRSDYYGYTF
j_gene: TRBJ1-2
d_gene: -
v_gene: TRBV3-1/TRBV3-2
abundance: -

CDR3nt: TGTGCCAGCAGCTTATGGGCGGGGAATGAGCAGTTCTTC
CDR3aa: CASSLWAGNEQFF
j_gene: TRBJ2-1
d_gene: -
v_gene: TRBV7-9
abundance: few

CDR3nt: TGTGCCAGCAGCCCGGGGACCTCAGGACGAGTACTAGCGGGGGGTAGGTCCTACAATGAGCAGTTCTTC
CDR3aa: CASSPGTSGRVLAGGRSYNEQFF
j_gene: TRBJ2-1
d_gene: TRBD2
v_gene: TRBV6-2/TRBV6-3
abundance: -

CDR3nt: TGTGCCAGCAGTCGGGCTGGACTAGCGGTTTCCGGGGAGCTGTTTTTT
CDR3aa: CASSRAGLAVSGELFF
j_gene: TRBJ2-2
d_gene: TRBD2
v_gene: TRBV7-9
abundance: -

CDR3nt: TGTGCCAGCAGCTTAGCCAACCAGCTCTCTGGAAACACCATATATTTT
CDR3aa: CASSLANQLSGNTIYF
j_gene: TRBJ1-3
d_gene: -
v_gene: TRBV11-2
abundance: -

CDR3nt: TGTGCCAGCAGTAGGGACAGGGGGAATTCACCCCTCCACTTT
CDR3aa: CASSRDRGNSPLHF
j_gene: TRBJ1-6
d_gene: TRBD1
v_gene: TRBV2
abundance: -

CDR3nt: TGCAGCGTTGAAGATCTGAACGTTGAAGCTTTCTTT
CDR3aa: CSVEDLNVEAFF
j_gene: TRBJ1-1
d_gene: -
v_gene: TRBV29-1
abundance: once

CDR3nt: TGTGCCTGGAGTGTTTCCCGGGGTAGCTCCTATAATTCACCCCTCCACTTT
CDR3aa: CAWSVSRGSSYNSPLHF
j_gene: TRBJ1-6
d_gene: -
v_gene: TRBV30
abundance: -

CDR3nt: TGCAGCGTTGTTTTGGCGGGTAATGAAAAACTGTTTTTT
CDR3aa: CSVVLAGNEKLFF
j_gene: TRBJ1-4
d_gene: -
v_gene: TRBV29-1
abundance: -

CDR3nt: TGTGCCAGCAGCCCCTCGGACCAAAACACCGGGGAGCTGTTTTTT
CDR3aa: CASSPSDQNTGELFF
j_gene: TRBJ2-2
d_gene: -
v_gene: TRBV3-1/TRBV3-2
abundance: -

CDR3nt: TGTGCCAGCAGCTCCTCGACGGACAGGCTTGATGGCTACACCTTC
CDR3aa: CASSSSTDRLDGYTF
j_gene: TRBJ1-2
d_gene: TRBD1
v_gene: TRBV13
abundance: -

CDR3nt: TGTGCCAGCAGCCCTCCAGGGGGCGACTTAAGGAGAGATACGCAGTATTTT
CDR3aa: CASSPPGGDLRRDTQYF
j_gene: TRBJ2-3
d_gene: TRBD1
v_gene: TRBV7-2
abundance: -

CDR3nt: TGCGCCAGCAGCTTGGTATCCGGTGGGAACACTGAAGCTTTCTTT
CDR3aa: CASSLVSGGNTEAFF
j_gene: TRBJ1-1
d_gene: -
v_gene: TRBV5-1
abundance: -

CDR3nt: TGTGCCAGCACCCCGGCGGGAAGCACAGATACGCAGTATTTT
CDR3aa: CASTPAGSTDTQYF
j_gene: TRBJ2-3
d_gene: -
v_gene: TRBV5-5
abundance: -